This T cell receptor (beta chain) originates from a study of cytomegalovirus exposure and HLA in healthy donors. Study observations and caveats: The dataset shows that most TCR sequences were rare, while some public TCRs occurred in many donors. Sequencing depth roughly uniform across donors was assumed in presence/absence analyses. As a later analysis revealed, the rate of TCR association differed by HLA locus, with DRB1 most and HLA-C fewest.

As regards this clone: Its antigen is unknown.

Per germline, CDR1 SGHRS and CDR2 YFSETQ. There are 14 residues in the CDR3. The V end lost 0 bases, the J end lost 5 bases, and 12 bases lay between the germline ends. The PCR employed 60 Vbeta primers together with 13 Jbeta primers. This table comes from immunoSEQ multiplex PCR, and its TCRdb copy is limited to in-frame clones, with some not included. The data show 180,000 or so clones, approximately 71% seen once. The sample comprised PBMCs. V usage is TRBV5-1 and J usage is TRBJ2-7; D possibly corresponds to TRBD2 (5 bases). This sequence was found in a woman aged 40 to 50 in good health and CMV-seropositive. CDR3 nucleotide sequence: TGCGCCAGCAGCTTGGAAGTGAAGGGAGACGAGCAGTACTTC. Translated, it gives CASSLEVKGDEQYF. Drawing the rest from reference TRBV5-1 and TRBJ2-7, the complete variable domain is KAGVTQTPRYLIKTRGQQVTLSCSPISGHRSVSWYQQTPGQGLQFLFEYFSETQRNKGNFPGRFSGRQFSNSRSEMNVSTLELGDSALYLCASSLEVKGDEQYFGPGTRLTVT.